Listed below are T cell receptor beta chains from one sample, sequenced in a study of OX40 agonist ivuxolimab in advanced cancers. TCRdb's copy holds only in-frame clones and misses some; the assay was immunoSEQ multiplex PCR. The sample contains under 25,000 clones, about 83% of which appear only once. Sequences were derived from CD4+ or CD8+ T cells sorted from blood, sampled in a trial of the OX40 agonist ivuxolimab. The receptors derive from an adult with an advanced solid tumor such as melanoma, head and neck, liver or kidney cancer. Each CDR3 is given with its conserved first and last residue. Each record gives: D gene, J gene, clone size, V gene, CDR3 protein, CDR3 DNA. The D gene is left open where the match is weak. Size is omitted from some rows. Given values are once, few, many or a class for expanded clones.

-,TRBJ2-4,-,TRBV30,CAWEDPIAKNIQYF,TGTGCCTGGGAGGACCCTATAGCCAAAAACATTCAGTACTTC
-,TRBJ2-7,-,TRBV7-5,CARSWGRGHFCEQYF,TGTGCCAGAAGCTGGGGGCGGGGACATTTTTGTGAGCAGTACTTC
TRBD1,TRBJ1-5,few,TRBV2,CASRRQGMSNQPQHF,TGTGCCAGCCGTAGACAGGGGATGAGCAATCAGCCCCAGCATTTT
TRBD2,TRBJ2-5,-,TRBV5-1,CASSLGGLAGDQETQYF,TGCGCCAGCAGCTTGGGTGGTCTAGCGGGGGATCAAGAGACCCAGTACTTC
-,TRBJ2-7,-,TRBV23-1,CASSQSGCWGVVQNSYEQYF,TGCGCCAGCAGTCAATCGGGTTGCTGGGGTGTGGTTCAAAACTCCTACGAGCAGTACTTC
-,TRBJ1-5,-,TRBV9,CASSVDGGNQPQHF,TGTGCCAGCAGCGTAGACGGGGGCAATCAGCCCCAGCATTTT
-,TRBJ2-5,few,TRBV19,CASSIVRPPQATQYF,TGTGCCAGTAGTATAGTGCGGCCCCCCCAGGCGACCCAGTACTTC
-,TRBJ2-1,-,TRBV15,CATSRDPGRADSNEQFF,TGTGCCACCAGCAGAGATCCCGGACGAGCGGATTCCAATGAGCAGTTCTTC
-,TRBJ2-6,-,TRBV5-1,CASSSDPGANVLTF,TGCGCCAGCAGCTCCGATCCTGGGGCCAACGTCCTGACTTTC
-,TRBJ1-3,few,TRBV5-1,CASSLGSAGNTIYF,TGCGCCAGCAGCTTGGGGTCAGCTGGAAACACCATATATTTT
-,TRBJ1-6,-,TRBV18,CASSPQITFDSPLHF,TGTGCCAGCTCACCACAGATTACGTTTGATTCACCCCTCCACTTT
-,TRBJ1-1,-,TRBV29-1,CSVGGMNTEAFF,TGCAGCGTTGGCGGTATGAACACTGAAGCTTTCTTT
-,TRBJ1-3,once,TRBV11-3,CASSGRASGNTIYF,TGTGCCAGCAGCGGCAGGGCGAGCGGAAACACCATATATTTT
-,TRBJ2-5,-,TRBV2,CASSVSTGETQYF,TGTGCCAGCAGTGTCTCGACAGGAGAGACCCAGTACTTC
TRBD1,TRBJ1-5,few,TRBV18,CASSLRDSVGQPQHF,TGTGCCAGCTCACTACGGGACAGTGTTGGTCAGCCCCAGCATTTT
TRBD1,TRBJ2-7,-,TRBV6-5,CASSYHDREGSEQYF,TGTGCCAGCAGTTACCATGACAGGGAAGGTAGCGAGCAGTACTTC
TRBD2,TRBJ2-7,-,TRBV10-3,CAISEGLAHEQYF,TGTGCCATCAGTGAAGGACTAGCCCACGAGCAGTACTTC
TRBD2,TRBJ2-1,-,TRBV5-1,CASSFPAGGLFF,TGCGCCAGCAGCTTCCCAGCGGGGGGCCTGTTCTTC
-,TRBJ2-7,-,TRBV7-9,CASSLHAASYEQYF,TGTGCCAGCAGCTTACATGCGGCTTCCTACGAGCAGTACTTC
TRBD1,TRBJ1-1,-,TRBV19,CASSTQPDRVGAFF,TGTGCCAGTAGTACCCAGCCGGACAGGGTCGGAGCTTTCTTT
-,TRBJ1-5,-,TRBV18,CASSPGGRNQPQHF,TGTGCCAGCTCACCTGGGGGAAGAAATCAGCCCCAGCATTTT
-,TRBJ1-5,-,TRBV27,CASSLRDPGYQPQHF,TGTGCCAGCAGTTTAAGGGACCCAGGGTACCAGCCCCAGCATTTT
-,TRBJ1-3,-,TRBV30,CAWSAGTNSGNTIYF,TGTGCCTGGAGCGCCGGGACAAACTCTGGAAACACCATATATTTT
-,TRBJ2-7,-,TRBV7-9,CASSLAGVHYEQYF,TGTGCCAGCAGCTTAGCCGGGGTCCACTACGAGCAGTACTTC
-,TRBJ2-2,-,TRBV2,CASSGSDTGELFF,TGTGCCAGCAGTGGATCGGACACCGGGGAGCTGTTTTTT
TRBD2,TRBJ2-5,-,TRBV5-4,CASSLEAGVQETQYF,TGTGCCAGCAGCTTGGAAGCGGGGGTACAAGAGACCCAGTACTTC
TRBD1,TRBJ2-7,-,TRBV6-5,CASSRHRGSYEQYF,TGTGCCAGCAGCCGCCACAGGGGCTCCTACGAGCAGTACTTC
-,TRBJ1-1,-,TRBV18,CASSPGTETEAFF,TGTGCCAGCTCCCCCGGGACGGAGACTGAAGCTTTCTTT
TRBD2,TRBJ2-7,-,TRBV6-6,CASSYPGTSGYEQYF,TGTGCCAGCAGTTACCCCGGGACTAGCGGATACGAGCAGTACTTC
-,TRBJ1-6,-,TRBV27,CASSWGSDSPLHF,TGTGCCAGCAGTTGGGGGAGTGATTCACCCCTCCACTTT
TRBD1,TRBJ2-2,-,TRBV23-1,CASTSSTGDRGTSGELFF,TGCGCCAGCACCTCCTCCACGGGGGACAGGGGGACTTCCGGGGAGCTGTTTTTT
-,TRBJ2-7,-,TRBV19,CASSISQVPYEQYF,TGTGCCAGTAGCATCTCACAGGTACCCTACGAGCAGTACTTC
-,TRBJ1-4,-,TRBV7-9,CASSLVAGTGEKLFF,TGTGCCAGCAGCTTAGTGGCGGGGACGGGCGAAAAACTGTTTTTT
-,TRBJ2-5,-,TRBV7-9,CASSFGSATETQHF,TGTGCCAGCAGCTTCGGGAGTGCGACGGAGACCCAGCACTTC
-,TRBJ2-1,-,TRBV18,CASSPPRGTGDEQFF,TGTGCCAGCTCACCACCGAGGGGGACGGGCGATGAGCAGTTCTTC
TRBD1,TRBJ1-2,-,TRBV7-2,CASSSEHRTGGYNGYTF,TGTGCCAGCAGCTCCGAACACCGGACAGGGGGCTATAATGGCTACACCTTC
-,TRBJ2-2,-,TRBV11-3,CASSLNRERELFF,TGTGCCAGCAGCTTAAATCGGGAAAGGGAGCTGTTTTTT
TRBD1,TRBJ2-7,-,TRBV11-2,CASSLTAGTGSYEQYF,TGTGCCAGCAGCCTAACCGCCGGGACAGGATCCTACGAGCAGTACTTC
-,TRBJ1-1,-,TRBV6-6,CASSYDRRGTEAFF,TGTGCCAGCAGTTACGACCGAAGGGGGACTGAAGCTTTCTTT
TRBD2,TRBJ2-3,-,TRBV29-1,CSATASGGADTQYF,TGCAGCGCTACGGCTAGCGGGGGCGCAGATACGCAGTATTTT
-,TRBJ2-7,-,TRBV19,CASSNGPEQYF,TGTGCCAGTAGCAACGGCCCCGAGCAGTACTTC
TRBD2,TRBJ2-3,-,TRBV9,CASSPVTSGDTQYF,TGTGCCAGCAGTCCTGTTACTAGCGGGGATACGCAGTATTTT